Listed below are T cell receptor beta chains from one sample, sequenced in a study of OX40 agonist ivuxolimab in advanced cancers. Sequencing was performed with immunoSEQ multiplex PCR; in TCRdb, only in-frame clones are kept and a portion is missing. The table has about 77,000 clones, more than 65% seen once. This specimen was CD4+ or CD8+ T cells sorted from blood, taken in a trial of the OX40 agonist ivuxolimab. These receptors originate from an adult with an advanced solid tumor such as melanoma, head and neck, liver or kidney cancer. CDR3s include the opening cysteine and the closing phenylalanine or tryptophan. The D gene is left open where the match is weak. Size is stated for part of the rows, as once, few or many counts, or as a class when the clone is expanded.

size | J | D | V | DNA | CDR3
NA | TRBJ2-2 | NA | TRBV2 | TGTGCCAGCAGTGAGGACTTCACTGGGGAGCTGTTTTTT | CASSEDFTGELFF
many | TRBJ1-1 | NA | TRBV9 | TGTGCCAGCAGCGGCGCAGGGATTCAGGGCACTGAAGCTTTCTTT | CASSGAGIQGTEAFF
NA | TRBJ1-4 | NA | TRBV5-5 | TGTGCCAGCAGCTTGGGGGGGAAAAAACTGTTTTTT | CASSLGGKKLFF
NA | TRBJ2-1 | NA | TRBV4-2 | TGTGCCAGCAGCCAAGGGGGAGCCCCGGGGAATGAGCAGTTCTTC | CASSQGGAPGNEQFF
NA | TRBJ2-5 | NA | TRBV30 | TGTGCCTGGAGTTGGGGACAAGAGACCCAGTACTTC | CAWSWGQETQYF
NA | TRBJ2-7 | TRBD1 | TRBV5-1 | TGCGCCAGCAGCTCGGGGACAGGGGATTACGAGCAGTACTTC | CASSSGTGDYEQYF
NA | TRBJ1-1 | TRBD1 | TRBV6-6 | TGTGCCACCCTCAGGGGGGAGAAAGCTTTCTTT | CATLRGEKAFF
once | TRBJ2-5 | NA | TRBV9 | TGTGCCAGCAGCGTAGCTGGAGAGACCCAGTACTTC | CASSVAGETQYF
NA | TRBJ2-6 | NA | TRBV5-6 | TGTGCCAGCAGCTTTGGTGGGGCCAACGTCCTGACTTTC | CASSFGGANVLTF
NA | TRBJ1-2 | TRBD1 | TRBV5-1 | TGCGCCAGCAGCCCGACAGGGTTTCTCTATGGCTACACCTTC | CASSPTGFLYGYTF
NA | TRBJ1-3 | NA | TRBV28 | TGTGCCAGCAGTCCGCCCTCTGGAAACACCATATATTTT | CASSPPSGNTIYF
NA | TRBJ1-1 | NA | TRBV7-8 | TGTGCCAGCAGCTTACTTCGGTCCCTGGGGGTTGAAGCTTTCTTT | CASSLLRSLGVEAFF
NA | TRBJ1-2 | NA | TRBV18 | TGTGCCAGCTCAACCCTGCTTGGTACTTTCCGCTATGGCTACACCTTC | CASSTLLGTFRYGYTF
once | TRBJ2-3 | TRBD1 | TRBV5-4 | TGTGCCACCCGAAGCTCAGGGACAGGGGGCCCAGATACGCAGTATTTT | CATRSSGTGGPDTQYF
NA | TRBJ1-2 | TRBD1 | TRBV6-1 | TGTGCCAGCAGAATAACCGGGACAGGGCGCTATGGCTACACCTTC | CASRITGTGRYGYTF
NA | TRBJ2-3 | NA | TRBV7-2 | TGTGCCAGCAGCTTGGGACGTTCTAGCACAGATACGCAGTATTTT | CASSLGRSSTDTQYF
NA | TRBJ1-4 | TRBD1 | TRBV30 | TGTGCCTGGAGTTCGAGGACCGGGACAGGGAACGGAAAACTGTTTTTT | CAWSSRTGTGNGKLFF
NA | TRBJ1-5 | NA | TRBV27 | TGTGCCAGCAGTTTAAGCGGGGAGAGGTATCAGCCCCAGCATTTT | CASSLSGERYQPQHF
NA | TRBJ2-7 | NA | TRBV5-6 | TGTGCCAGCAGCTTGGTCGGAGCTACCTACGAGCAGTACTTC | CASSLVGATYEQYF
many | TRBJ2-7 | TRBD2 | TRBV5-1 | TGCGCCAGCAGCCCATCCGGGGGGAGGGTCTACGAGCAGTACTTC | CASSPSGGRVYEQYF
NA | TRBJ2-1 | TRBD2 | TRBV5-4 | TGTGCCAGCAGCTTGGTCCGGGGGACTAGCGGGGGGGCCGAGGAGCAGTTCTTC | CASSLVRGTSGGAEEQFF
few | TRBJ2-2 | NA | TRBV6-6 | TGTGCCAGCGGAGGGGCCGACACCGGGGAGCTGTTTTTT | CASGGADTGELFF
NA | TRBJ1-1 | NA | TRBV13 | TGTGCCAGCAGCTACCCCGTAGGCGCGAACACTGAAGCTTTCTTT | CASSYPVGANTEAFF
NA | TRBJ2-7 | NA | TRBV27 | TGTGCCAGCAGTTTATCGTGGCTAGCTCGGTCCTACGAGCAGTACTTC | CASSLSWLARSYEQYF
NA | TRBJ2-1 | NA | TRBV11-2 | TGTGCCAGCAGCCGCCTGGGCGGGGTTAGCTCCTACAATGAGCAGTTCTTC | CASSRLGGVSSYNEQFF
once | TRBJ1-5 | TRBD1 | TRBV5-5 | TGTGCCAGCAGCCCGAGTACAGGGGGGTATCAGCCCCAGCATTTT | CASSPSTGGYQPQHF
few | TRBJ1-6 | NA | TRBV6-5 | TGTGCCAGCAGTTACTCGGGCAGGGATCCTTCACCCCTCCACTTT | CASSYSGRDPSPLHF
NA | TRBJ1-1 | NA | TRBV6-1 | TGTGCCAGCAGTGAAACGACAGGTGCCACTGAAGCTTTCTTT | CASSETTGATEAFF
few | TRBJ2-1 | TRBD2 | TRBV10-1 | TGCGCCAGGTATAGCGGGGGCCGCTACAATGAGCAGTTCTTC | CARYSGGRYNEQFF
NA | TRBJ2-7 | NA | TRBV21-1 | TGTGCCAGCAGCGACCGGGACAGTCTCTCCTACGAGCAGTACTTC | CASSDRDSLSYEQYF
NA | TRBJ2-1 | NA | TRBV27 | TGTGCCAGCAGTTTATTTGGAAAGCGGGTCGATGAGCAGTTCTTC | CASSLFGKRVDEQFF
NA | TRBJ2-7 | TRBD2 | TRBV18 | TGTGCCAGCTCACTAACAGGCGGGAGGGCCGAGGAGCAGTACTTC | CASSLTGGRAEEQYF
NA | TRBJ1-1 | NA | TRBV6-5 | TGTGCCAGCAGCTCCACAGGGAACACTGAAGCTTTCTTT | CASSSTGNTEAFF
NA | TRBJ2-6 | NA | TRBV19 | TGTGCCAGTAGCTGGCGGGTATCCTCTGGGGCCAACGTCCTGACTTTC | CASSWRVSSGANVLTF
NA | TRBJ2-1 | NA | TRBV11-2 | TGTGCCAGCAGCTTACTCTTCTCGAATGAGCAGTTCTTC | CASSLLFSNEQFF
NA | TRBJ1-1 | NA | TRBV21-1 | TGTGCCAGCAGCCGTCGACAGGGACTTATGGACACTGAAGCTTTCTTT | CASSRRQGLMDTEAFF
NA | TRBJ1-2 | NA | TRBV7-3 | TGTGCCAGCAGCTTTGACGCTAACTATGGCTACACCTTC | CASSFDANYGYTF
NA | TRBJ2-5 | TRBD2 | TRBV7-2 | TGTGCCAGCAGCCCCTTTAGCGGGGGGGCCCTGGAGACCCAGTACTTC | CASSPFSGGALETQYF
NA | TRBJ1-1 | NA | TRBV30 | TGTGCCTGGAGTGTAAGAGAAAGGACTGAAGCTTTCTTT | CAWSVRERTEAFF
NA | TRBJ2-7 | NA | TRBV9 | TGTGCCAGCAGCGTAGCCAGCTCCTACGAGCAGTACTTC | CASSVASSYEQYF
NA | TRBJ2-1 | NA | TRBV29-1 | TGCAGCGTTGATTCGAATGAGCAGTTCTTC | CSVDSNEQFF
NA | TRBJ2-5 | TRBD2 | TRBV6-6 | TGTGCCAGCAGTTATGAGCGGGGGGGATCCAAAGAGACCCAGTACTTC | CASSYERGGSKETQYF
NA | TRBJ2-7 | NA | TRBV4-3 | TGCGCCAGCAGCCAAGCCGAAAATTACGAGCAGTACTTC | CASSQAENYEQYF
NA | TRBJ2-7 | NA | TRBV27 | TGTGCCAGCAGGACTCTCTCCTACGAGCAGTACTTC | CASRTLSYEQYF
NA | TRBJ2-7 | NA | TRBV6-5 | TGTGCCAGCAGAGGAGGGGGCGCTTGGAACGAGCAGTACTTC | CASRGGGAWNEQYF
NA | TRBJ1-3 | NA | TRBV30 | TGTGCCTGGAGTGATTGGGGGGTTGACACCATATATTTT | CAWSDWGVDTIYF
NA | TRBJ2-2 | NA | TRBV6-5 | TGTGCCAGCAGTTACCCTGACAACGGGGAGCTGTTTTTT | CASSYPDNGELFF
NA | TRBJ1-2 | NA | TRBV2 | TGTGCCAGCAGTGGGGAGTTTAACTATGGCTACACCTTC | CASSGEFNYGYTF
NA | TRBJ1-3 | NA | TRBV7-8 | TGTGCCAGCAGCCCCCGCAGCGCCACTTATTCTGGAAACACCATATATTTT | CASSPRSATYSGNTIYF
NA | TRBJ2-2 | NA | TRBV9 | TGTGCCAGCAGCGTAGCCAAAGGGAACACCGGGGAGCTGTTTTTT | CASSVAKGNTGELFF
NA | TRBJ2-6 | TRBD2 | TRBV18 | TGTGCCAGCACTCCCCGGCTAGCGGACTCTGGGGCCAACGTCCTGACTTTC | CASTPRLADSGANVLTF
NA | TRBJ2-1 | TRBD1 | TRBV18 | TGTGCCAGCTCACCACGAGGACAGGGGCCCCTAAGCTCCTACAATGAGCAGTTCTTC | CASSPRGQGPLSSYNEQFF
NA | TRBJ2-5 | NA | TRBV7-7 | TGTGCTAGCAGCTTAATACCGGGGGAGACCCAGTACTTC | CASSLIPGETQYF
once | TRBJ2-3 | NA | TRBV7-3 | TGTGCCAGCGGATACACAGATACGCAGTATTTT | CASGYTDTQYF
NA | TRBJ1-5 | NA | TRBV5-1 | TGCGCCAGCAGCTTAGGGACCCAGAGCAATCAGCCCCAGCATTTT | CASSLGTQSNQPQHF
NA | TRBJ2-5 | TRBD2 | TRBV12-5 | TGTGCTAGTGGTAGCGGGGGGGCCGGGGAGACCCAGTACTTC | CASGSGGAGETQYF